This T cell receptor beta chain is from a study of graft-versus-host responses after intestinal transplantation. General study results and limits: Peak circulating GvH clone levels tracked with early post-transplant HvG declines. Detected in recipient marrow were GvH clones, some of which were first observed in ileum or blood. Allograft clonal ratios (graft-versus-host to host-versus-graft) were high in patients who had graft-donor T cell macrochimerism.

TCRdb's table, derived via immunoSEQ multiplex PCR, lists solely in-frame clones and lacks some. Among tens of thousands of clones listed, more than 85% were seen once. The CDR3 covers 15 residues. Trimming took off 8 bases at V and 3 bases at J, with 20 bases between the two ends. The germline gives CDR1 SQVTM, CDR2 ANQGSEA. Of note for this clone: Antigen specificity is unknown.

Here the sequenced sample was unstimulated CD4+ T cells sorted from spleen or lymph node cells, taken before transplant. The receptor comes from a human donor who was the organ donor for an intestinal transplant. The chain couples TRBV29-1 to TRBJ2-1, with D possibly being TRBD1 (6 bases). This chain's CDR3 is CSSVHDGGLYNEQFF. In DNA, the CDR3 is TGCAGCTCCGTCCACGATGGGGGCCTCTACAATGAGCAGTTCTTC.